These T cell receptor beta chains were read from a single sample in a study of cytomegalovirus exposure and HLA in healthy donors. Clones were sequenced by immunoSEQ multiplex PCR, and TCRdb holds only the in-frame ones, with some missing. The sample has about 150,000 clones, about three quarters seen once. The sample taken for sequencing was PBMCs. The receptors were sampled from a male donor in good health and CMV-seronegative. Both conserved end residues are trimmed from each CDR3. Each record gives: CDR3 protein, V gene, clone size, CDR3 length, J gene. The listing skips clone size in some rows; elsewhere it reads once, few, many or a size class.

ASSSTGESSQPQH	TRBV7-2	.	13	TRBJ1-5
ASSLWRKEETQY	TRBV7-2	.	12	TRBJ2-5
ASSLAQREWTDTQY	TRBV7-8	.	14	TRBJ2-3
ASRVQGENTEAF	TRBV27	.	12	TRBJ1-1
ASSPSRSGGRNEQF	TRBV7-3	.	14	TRBJ2-1
ASAGTSVSNYGYT	TRBV5-1	.	13	TRBJ1-2
ASSQAERGETQY	TRBV18	.	12	TRBJ2-5
ASSPGLYEQY	TRBV18	.	10	TRBJ2-7
ASSISRVYGYT	TRBV19	.	11	TRBJ1-2
AISADRVQETQY	TRBV10-3	.	12	TRBJ2-5
ASSGTGTYNSPLH	TRBV6-5	.	13	TRBJ1-6
ASSQGQGKPLYGYT	TRBV4-3	.	14	TRBJ1-2
ASSRTGSDQPQH	TRBV2	once	12	TRBJ1-5
ASSDPGQGMGEQF	TRBV7-3	.	13	TRBJ2-1
SVAGAPEMLVGNTIY	TRBV29-1	.	15	TRBJ1-3
ASRGGDRSNQPQH	TRBV6-1	once	13	TRBJ1-5
ASSLDSMGLAGGNEQF	TRBV11-2	.	16	TRBJ2-1
ASSYGRGQSTDTQY	TRBV6-5	.	14	TRBJ2-3
ASSPTGGAKSYNEQF	TRBV5-4	.	15	TRBJ2-1
ASRRESMDNSPLH	TRBV2	.	13	TRBJ1-6
ASRLQGATGELF	TRBV5-5	once	12	TRBJ2-2
ASSFPRDGELF	TRBV5-4	.	11	TRBJ2-2
ASNKPDSDNEQF	TRBV5-1	.	12	TRBJ2-1
ASSVNTGSSYNEQF	TRBV9	.	14	TRBJ2-1
ASSPAEGRGADTQY	TRBV7-9	.	14	TRBJ2-3
ASSTPTGAEQY	TRBV19	.	11	TRBJ2-7
ASSLGDRSYEQY	TRBV13	.	12	TRBJ2-7
ASSNGGYNQPQH	TRBV6-5	.	12	TRBJ1-5
AITEDRDGNTIY	TRBV10-3	.	12	TRBJ1-3
ASSLAPSTGHKISYEQY	TRBV7-8	few	17	TRBJ2-7
ASMAGQSYEQY	TRBV25-1	.	11	TRBJ2-7
ASAPHPTGASTEAF	TRBV5-4	.	14	TRBJ1-1
ASSEGGRDTIY	TRBV7-2	.	11	TRBJ1-3
ASSERTDNSPLH	TRBV2	.	12	TRBJ1-6
AWSAKDRGSDYGYT	TRBV30	.	14	TRBJ1-2
ASSPQGTSGYEQY	TRBV7-3	.	13	TRBJ2-7
ASSLRAGGQETQY	TRBV7-2	.	13	TRBJ2-5
ASRPDRVYSMNTEAF	TRBV27	.	15	TRBJ1-1
ASSLGRLPGGSEHEQY	TRBV5-1	.	16	TRBJ2-7
ASSLLGQGMSTVF	TRBV7-3	.	13	TRBJ1-1
ASSSGTGLNTEAF	TRBV5-1	.	13	TRBJ1-1
SVERQLGNEQF	TRBV29-1	.	11	TRBJ2-1
ASTLGGNTEAF	TRBV5-1	.	11	TRBJ1-1
ASSTREAGNYGYT	TRBV6-1	.	13	TRBJ1-2
ASSERGTGSYGYT	TRBV6-1	.	13	TRBJ1-2
ASSEGQGVYEQY	TRBV7-2	.	12	TRBJ2-7
SVAPLGTGELF	TRBV29-1	once	11	TRBJ2-2
ASSLDPGEEAF	TRBV7-2	once	11	TRBJ1-1
ASLGSSGMTDNEQF	TRBV2	.	14	TRBJ2-1
ASSRSGEAYNEQF	TRBV11-3	.	13	TRBJ2-1